This entry lists 17 T cell receptor beta chains sequenced from one sample in a study of blood T cell repertoires in COVID-19. Data came from immunoSEQ multiplex PCR; TCRdb stores just in-frame clones and leaves some out. This sample has under 300,000 clones; more than 75% occur once, and the top ten carry around 2%. The sequencing sample was made of PBMCs or T cells enriched from blood (not recorded which). The receptors come from an older woman in a cohort exposed to, infected with or recovered from COVID-19 (not recorded which).

The V call is TRBV11-2, the J call TRBJ2-5, with 8 bases aligning to TRBD2. The length of the CDR3 is 15 residues. Germline V gives CDR1 SGHAT, CDR2 FQNNGV. Trimming removed 1 base from V and 4 bases from J; junction bases left unmatched: 5. CDR3 sequence: CASSLVGGGLETQYF. CDR3 DNA: TGTGCCAGCAGCTTAGTTGGCGGGGGGTTAGAGACCCAGTACTTC.

The rearrangement links TRBV29-1 to TRBJ1-2, with 9 nucleotides matching TRBD1. This CDR3 is built from 14 residues. CDR1 and CDR2 from the germline V gene are SQVTM and ANQGSEA. The trim removed 3 bases at V and 0 bases at J, leaving 2 bases unmatched. CDR3 residues: CSVDRTGANYGYTF. As DNA, the CDR3 is TGCAGCGTTGATCGGACAGGGGCTAACTATGGCTACACCTTC.

The chain combines TRBV27 with TRBJ2-3; 15 bases match TRBD2. With V trimmed by 5 bases and J by 2 bases, 8 bases remained unmatched. The germline V gene has CDR1 MNHEY and CDR2 SMNVEV (reference sequence). The CDR3 contains 18 residues. This chain's CDR3 is CASSPWTSGGGNTDTQYF. CDR3 nucleotide sequence: TGTGCCAGCAGTCCCTGGACTAGCGGGGGGGGGAACACAGATACGCAGTATTTT.

The V gene is TRBV18, the J gene TRBJ2-2; D uncertain. Trimming pared 1 base from V and 1 base from J, leaving 10 bases between. The germline V gene has CDR1 KGHSH and CDR2 LQKENI. The CDR3 spans 16 residues. CDR3: CASSPLRSGNTGELFF. In DNA form, the CDR3 reads TGTGCCAGCTCACCACTTCGGTCCGGGAACACCGGGGAGCTGTTTTTT.

J is TRBJ2-7 and V is TRBV6-1, with TRBD2 matching 9 bases. CDR1 is MNHNS and CDR2 is SASEGT in the germline V gene. The V and J ends lost 0 bases and 4 bases, in that order; junction bases with no gene match: 16. This CDR3 has 19 residues. The DNA for the CDR3 is TGTGCCAGCAGTGAAGCGCTTTTTCAATTTTCTAGCGGGGCTTACGAGCAGTACTTC. It yields the protein CASSEALFQFSSGAYEQYF.

A note on this clone: A much larger clone lies one base from this, so it may be a read error. The same CDR3 is also encoded by other DNA sequences in this sample. The V and J genes are TRBV2 and TRBJ1-6; the match to TRBD1 covers 9 bases. The V gene's germline CDR1 is SNHLY and CDR2 FYNNEI. There are 14 residues in the CDR3. CDR3 bases: TGCGCCAGTCTAGGGACAGGGAATAATTCACCCCTCCACTTT. Encoded protein: CASLGTGNNSPLHF.

The CDR3 sequence: CASTISGNEQFF. The CDR3 bases are TGTGCCAGCACCATTAGCGGAAATGAGCAGTTCTTC. This chain joins TRBV2 and TRBJ2-1; TRBD2 might be the D (6 bases). The CDR3 is made up of 12 amino acids. The germline V gene has CDR1 SNHLY and CDR2 FYNNEI. V lost 7 bases and J 7 bases, leaving 11 bases between the germline ends.

The chain links TRBV6-2 or TRBV6-3 to TRBJ1-2; D is possibly TRBD1 (5 bases). CDR1 is MNHEY and CDR2 is SVGEGT in the germline V gene. The V end lost 1 base, the J end lost 3 bases, and 6 bases lay between the germline ends. The length of the CDR3 is 13 residues. The CDR3 DNA reads TGTGCCAGCAGTTACTACAGGTACTATGGCTACACCTTC. It translates to CASSYYRYYGYTF.

The chain couples TRBV5-1 to TRBJ2-1, with D maybe TRBD2 (6 bases). This CDR3 has 15 amino acids. Deletions cut 0 bases from V and 9 bases from J, with 16 bases between. Germline lookup yields CDR1 SGHRS and CDR2 YFSETQ. DNA for the CDR3: TGCGCCAGCAGCTTGGGAGGGACTCAGACTAGTGAGCAGTTCTTC. It is translated as CASSLGGTQTSEQFF.

The chain employs TRBV3-1 (or the pseudogene TRBV3-2) and TRBJ2-1; D remains unclear. The V end was cut by 6 bases, the J end by 3 bases, with 15 bases between. Germline CDR1 reads LGHDT; CDR2 reads YNNKEL (reference sequence). The CDR3 spans 15 residues. The CDR3 coding sequence is TGTGCCAGCAGTCCCGACTTTGCGGTCTACAATGAGCAGTTCTTC. Its protein is CASSPDFAVYNEQFF.

This chain connects TRBV4-1 to TRBJ2-7, with a possible D match to TRBD2 (7 bases). The CDR3 consists of 15 residues. CDR1 and CDR2 from the germline V gene are MGHRA and YSYEKL. V lost 4 bases, J lost 2 bases, and 15 bases lay in between. CDR3 in DNA: TGCGCCAGCAGCCCGATCGAAGGGGGGGCCTACGAGCAGTACTTC. Its protein product is CASSPIEGGAYEQYF.

The genes are TRBV2 and TRBJ2-4; a weak D match, TRBD2 (6 bases). The V gene lost 5 bases and the J gene lost 6 bases, with 17 bases spanning the gap. Germline V CDR1 and CDR2: SNHLY, FYNNEI. The CDR3 length is 15 residues. CDR3 bases: TGTGCCAGCAGTAGAGAGGAGGGTGCGGGAAACATTCAGTACTTC. Residues: CASSREEGAGNIQYF.

This chain connects TRBV6-6 to TRBJ1-1; 8 bases align to TRBD1. From germline, CDR1 is MNHNY and CDR2 SVGAGI (reference sequence). The junction had 9 bases not matched to a gene; V was cut back by 5 bases and J by 4 bases. This CDR3 comprises 15 residues. The chain's CDR3 is CASSKTGGWGTEAFF. DNA of the CDR3: TGTGCCAGCAGTAAAACAGGGGGATGGGGCACTGAAGCTTTCTTT.

This chain joins TRBV27 and TRBJ1-2; D unclear. Trimming left V 2 bases short and J 2 bases short, with 6 bases between. CDR1 and CDR2 from the germline V gene are MNHEY and SMNVEV (reference sequence). The CDR3 has 13 amino acids. The CDR3 DNA is TGTGCCAGCAGTTTACAACAGAACTATGGCTACACCTTC. It is translated as CASSLQQNYGYTF.

V is TRBV27 and J is TRBJ1-2; 8 positions match TRBD1. Germline CDR1 reads MNHEY; CDR2 reads SMNVEV (reference sequence). There are 13 residues in the CDR3. Trimming at V came to 3 bases and at J to 8 bases, leaving 5 bases not matched to a gene. The CDR3 DNA is TGTGCCAGCAGTTTCCAGGGGGCTGGAGGCTACACCTTC. Protein: CASSFQGAGGYTF.

V and J are TRBV28 and TRBJ1-3; 9 bases line up with TRBD1. There are 17 residues in the CDR3. The J segment lost 1 base and the V segment lost 6 bases, leaving 10 bases of the junction unmatched. Per germline, CDR1 MDHEN and CDR2 SYDVKM. The DNA for the CDR3 is TGTGCCAGCAGCGGGACAGGGCCGGGGGGATCTGGAAACACCATATATTTT. Protein sequence: CASSGTGPGGSGNTIYF.

DNA of the CDR3: TGTGCCAGCAGTGGGACCCGACAGGGAAGAGAGCAGTACTTC. It yields the protein CASSGTRQGREQYF. The rearrangement links TRBV28 to TRBJ2-7; 7 positions match TRBD1. The CDR3 length is 14 residues. Germline CDR1 MDHEN, CDR2 SYDVKM. The trim removed 5 bases at V and 7 bases at J, leaving 11 bases unmatched.